In this sample, the clone carrying this T cell receptor (beta chain) turned up once. The entry originates in a study of TIL therapy for anti-PD-1-resistant metastatic lung cancer. On the study more broadly: Median tumor PD-L1 proportion score was approximately 6.3%.

The trim removed 2 bases at V and 5 bases at J, leaving 16 bases unmatched. CDR1 SGHAT and CDR2 FQNNGV come from the germline V gene. The CDR3 sequence is 19 residues long. The libraries were made with immunoSEQ v3. Assay used: immunoSEQ multiplex PCR; TCRdb lists only in-frame clones, some missing. This table holds approximately 95,000 clones, roughly 65% found once. The time point is: pre-treatment sample, taken before nivolumab and TIL therapy. Most excised metastases sampled were pleural nodules or supraclavicular lymph nodes. The V and J genes are TRBV11-2 and TRBJ2-3, with TRBD1 matching 10 bases. This TCR was sampled from a person aged 25 to 79 with non-small cell lung cancer. Sequences were derived from tumor tissue, sampled at baseline. The CDR3 region has the DNA TGTGCCAGCAGCTTAAGTTGGCGACAGGGGGCGCCGGGAGGAGATACGCAGTATTTT. Translation gives CASSLSWRQGAPGGDTQYF.